These T cell receptor beta chains were read from a single sample in a study of cytomegalovirus exposure and HLA in healthy donors. This table comes from immunoSEQ multiplex PCR, and its TCRdb copy is limited to in-frame clones, with some not included. The data show roughly 150,000 clones, with 64% seen just once and over 2.5% held by the top ten. Material: PBMCs. These receptors were collected from a woman younger than 45 in good health and CMV-seropositive. The CDR3 runs from the conserved cysteine through the conserved F or W. D genes are given only for firm matches. Size is stated for part of the rows, as once, few or many counts, or as a class when the clone is expanded.

TRBJ2-6	-	19	TRBV6-1	-	CASSEKDSYGTSGANVLTF
TRBJ1-2	-	15	TRBV11-3	once	CASSSPHLTNYGYTF
TRBJ1-1	TRBD1	14	TRBV9	few	CASSAGGTGYEAFF
TRBJ2-7	-	15	TRBV19	-	CASSSASARYYEQYF
TRBJ2-7	-	14	TRBV27	few	CASSAWGPSGEQYF
TRBJ2-7	TRBD1	15	TRBV4-1	-	CASSHPGQSAYEQYF
TRBJ1-1	-	13	TRBV7-2	many	CASSLGPGAEAFF
TRBJ2-7	TRBD2	16	TRBV7-3	few	CASSSGLAGRSYEQYF
TRBJ2-1	TRBD2	15	TRBV9	-	CASRGSGLANGEQFF
TRBJ1-6	TRBD1	17	TRBV27	-	CASSVRQGQGYNSPLHF
TRBJ2-5	-	16	TRBV7-2	-	CASSLAFRRSQETQYF
TRBJ1-1	-	15	TRBV6-5	-	CASSSTGTMNTEAFF
TRBJ2-5	TRBD1	15	TRBV13	-	CASSSWGRGKETQYF
TRBJ2-2	-	15	TRBV18	-	CASSSPLENTGELFF
TRBJ1-1	-	14	TRBV11-2	-	CASSLMGPLTEAFF
TRBJ1-5	-	13	TRBV6-5	few	CASQGSSNQPQHF
TRBJ2-7	-	15	TRBV4-1	-	CASSQEGGGLYEQYF